This T cell receptor beta chain stems from a study of early T cells in non-severe SARS-CoV-2 infection. Overall study: The sequenced material was bulk RNA from unsorted whole blood, and its chains were unpaired.

Unique molecular identifiers tagged individual cDNA molecules. TCRdb re-derived calls from the 5' RACE reads in MiXCR, one entry per CDR3 protein. The sample holds tens of thousands of distinct CDR3 sequences; roughly 8.2% are singletons and the top ten take around 4.5%. The CDR3 is made up of 18 amino acids. V lost 1 base to trimming and J lost 2 bases; unmatched junction nucleotides: 11. Germline V gene lookup returns CDR1 SGHVS and CDR2 FQNEAQ. Study conclusions and caveats: Database matching using VDJdb favored anti-spike CD8 responses, with private and CD4 specificities left missing.

With respect to this clonotype: Its target is not known.

The sample was whole blood. The chain recombines TRBV7-8 with TRBJ1-2; 9 bases line up with TRBD1. The origin of this receptor is an adult who was a healthcare worker with PCR-confirmed SARS-CoV-2 infection or an uninfected control (not recorded which). The CDR3 loop is CASSLVRGSGTGNYGYTF. Here the CDR3 DNA reads TGTGCCAGCAGCTTAGTCAGGGGATCGGGGACAGGGAACTATGGCTACACCTTC.